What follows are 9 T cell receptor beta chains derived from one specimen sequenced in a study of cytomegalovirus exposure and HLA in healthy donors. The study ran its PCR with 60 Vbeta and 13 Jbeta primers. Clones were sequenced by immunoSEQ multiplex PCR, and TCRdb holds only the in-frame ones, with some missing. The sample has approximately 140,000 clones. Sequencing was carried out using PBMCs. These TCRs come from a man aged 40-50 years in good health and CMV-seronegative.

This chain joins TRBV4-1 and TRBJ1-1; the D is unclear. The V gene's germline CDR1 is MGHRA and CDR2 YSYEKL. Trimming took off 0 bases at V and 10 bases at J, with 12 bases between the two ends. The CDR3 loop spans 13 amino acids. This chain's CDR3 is CASSQERENLAFF. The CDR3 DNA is TGCGCCAGCAGCCAAGAGAGGGAGAACCTAGCTTTCTTT.

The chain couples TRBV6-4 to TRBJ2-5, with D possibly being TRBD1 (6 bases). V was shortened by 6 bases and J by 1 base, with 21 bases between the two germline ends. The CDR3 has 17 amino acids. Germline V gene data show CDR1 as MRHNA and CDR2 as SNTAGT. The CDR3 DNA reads TGTGCCAGCAGCGAGACTAATCGGGACAACTTCCAAGAGACCCAGTACTTC. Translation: CASSETNRDNFQETQYF.

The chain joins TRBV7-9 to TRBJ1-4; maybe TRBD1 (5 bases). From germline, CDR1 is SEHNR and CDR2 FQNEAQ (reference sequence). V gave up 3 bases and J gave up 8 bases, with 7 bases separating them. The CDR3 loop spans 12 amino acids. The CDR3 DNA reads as TGTGCCAGCAGCTTCGGGGGGGAAAAACTGTTTTTT. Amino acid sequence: CASSFGGEKLFF.

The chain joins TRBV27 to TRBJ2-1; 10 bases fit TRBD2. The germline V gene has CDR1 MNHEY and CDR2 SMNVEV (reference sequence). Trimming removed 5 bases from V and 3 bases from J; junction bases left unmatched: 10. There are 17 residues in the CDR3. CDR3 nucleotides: TGTGCCAGCAGTCCCCGTCTGACTAGCGGGCACTACAATGAGCAGTTCTTC. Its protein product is CASSPRLTSGHYNEQFF.

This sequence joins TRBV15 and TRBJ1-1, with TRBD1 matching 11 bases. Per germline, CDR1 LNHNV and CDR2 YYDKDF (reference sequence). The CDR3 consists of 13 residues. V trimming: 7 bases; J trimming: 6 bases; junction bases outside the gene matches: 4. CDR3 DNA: TGTGCCACCAACCCGGGACAGGGGGCTGAAGCTTTCTTT. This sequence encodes CATNPGQGAEAFF.

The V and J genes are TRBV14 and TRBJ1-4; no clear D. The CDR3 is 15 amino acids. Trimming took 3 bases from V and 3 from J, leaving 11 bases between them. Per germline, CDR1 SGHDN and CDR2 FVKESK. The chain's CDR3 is CASSQGRVPNEKLFF. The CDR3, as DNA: TGTGCCAGCAGCCAGGGGAGGGTGCCTAATGAAAAACTGTTTTTT.

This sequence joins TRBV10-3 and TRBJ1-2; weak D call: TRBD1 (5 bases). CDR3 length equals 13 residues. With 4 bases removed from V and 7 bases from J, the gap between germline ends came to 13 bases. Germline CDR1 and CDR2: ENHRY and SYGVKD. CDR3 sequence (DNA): TGTGCCATCAGTGCCCCAGGTAGGGGTGGCTACACCTTC. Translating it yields CAISAPGRGGYTF.

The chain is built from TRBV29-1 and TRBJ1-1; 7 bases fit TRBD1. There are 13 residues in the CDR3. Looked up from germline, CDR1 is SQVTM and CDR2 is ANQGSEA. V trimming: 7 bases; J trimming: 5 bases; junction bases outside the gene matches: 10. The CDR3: CSASRAGGTEAFF. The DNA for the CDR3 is TGCAGCGCCTCTCGGGCAGGGGGAACTGAAGCTTTCTTT.

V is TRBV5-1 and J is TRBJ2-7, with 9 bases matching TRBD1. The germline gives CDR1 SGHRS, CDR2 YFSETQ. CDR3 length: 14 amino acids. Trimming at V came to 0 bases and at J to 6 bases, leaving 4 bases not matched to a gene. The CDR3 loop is CASSLDGQGPEQYF. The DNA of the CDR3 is TGCGCCAGCAGCTTGGACGGACAGGGGCCCGAGCAGTACTTC.